The 5 T cell receptor beta chains reported below all come from one sample, sequenced in a study of shared clonotypes between healthy human individuals. Assay used: immunoSEQ multiplex PCR; TCRdb lists only in-frame clones, some missing. The repertoire holds about 980,000 clones, with approximately 80% as singletons. Specimen: memory CD4+ T cells sorted from blood. Specified subset: CD45RA-negative fraction. The receptors were sampled from a man aged 18-30 years in good health.

V is TRBV7-6 and J is TRBJ1-4, with 7 bases that match TRBD1. CDR3 size: 14 residues. V gave up 5 bases and J gave up 5 bases; unmatched junction bases: 5. Germline CDR1 SGHVS, CDR2 FNYEAQ. This chain's CDR3 is CASSKGRGNEKLFF. CDR3 in DNA: TGTGCCAGCAGCAAGGGCAGGGGGAATGAAAAACTGTTTTTT.

The CDR3 nucleotides are TGCGCCAGCAGCTTGGATCAGACAGGAAACTATGGCTACACCTTC. Its protein is CASSLDQTGNYGYTF. The chain links TRBV5-1 to TRBJ1-2; D may be TRBD1 (6 bases). Trimming removed 0 bases at V and 2 bases at J, with 11 bases between. CDR1 is SGHRS and CDR2 is YFSETQ in the germline V gene. The CDR3 totals 15 residues.

J is TRBJ2-7 and V is TRBV5-1; D not resolved. Trimming stripped 1 base from V and 2 bases from J, with 7 bases between. Looked up from germline, CDR1 is SGHRS and CDR2 is YFSETQ. The CDR3 totals 13 residues. The CDR3 loop is CASSLRQPYEQYF. The CDR3 DNA sequence: TGCGCCAGCAGCTTGCGTCAGCCCTACGAGCAGTACTTC.

This chain links TRBV9 with TRBJ1-6, with 10 bases that match TRBD1. After removal of 4 bases from V and 6 bases from J, the junction contained 7 bases not matched to a gene. Germline V gene sequence: CDR1 SGDLS, CDR2 YYNGEE. CDR3 length equals 16 residues. CDR3 DNA sequence: TGTGCCAGCAGCCCAAGACAGGGGGCTGGTAATTCACCCCTCCACTTT. Protein sequence: CASSPRQGAGNSPLHF.

V and J are TRBV5-1 and TRBJ2-7; the D gene could be TRBD1 or TRBD2 (5 bases each). The CDR3 has 15 amino acids. CDR1 is SGHRS, CDR2 YFSETQ, per germline. Trimming removed 7 bases at V and 5 bases at J, with 22 bases between. CDR3 coding DNA: TGCGCCAGCGCCCCACAGGACCCCGGGGTCCACGAGCAGTACTTC. This encodes CASAPQDPGVHEQYF.